Listed here are 3 T cell receptor beta chains from one sample, sequenced in a study of PD-1 blockade in classical Hodgkin lymphoma. TCRdb's table, derived via immunoSEQ multiplex PCR, lists solely in-frame clones and lacks some. The sample includes fewer than 9,000 clones, around 85% of them seen just once. Specified time point: cycle 4 day 1 (C4D1), after more than 5 weeks of nivolumab. Each of the patients experienced relapse following autologous stem cell transplantation, and their brentuximab vedotin exposure differed. This specimen consisted of peripheral blood mononuclear cells (PBMCs), obtained before the fourth cycle of nivolumab. The receptors derive from a human donor with classical Hodgkin lymphoma.

This chain connects TRBV5-6 to TRBJ2-5; 8 bases agree with TRBD2. This CDR3 comprises 14 residues. Germline CDR1 reads SGHDT; CDR2 reads YYEEEE. Unmatched junction bases numbered 2, after V lost 0 bases and J lost 4 bases. Here the CDR3 reads CASSLGLAGETQYF. The DNA for the CDR3 is TGTGCCAGCAGCTTGGGGCTAGCGGGAGAGACCCAGTACTTC.

CDR3 loop: CASSIEERGEAFF. DNA of the CDR3: TGTGCCAGTAGTATAGAGGAGCGCGGCGAAGCTTTCTTT. The chain has TRBV19 and TRBJ1-1, with no clear D. V was trimmed by 0 bases and J by 8 bases, leaving 10 bases between them. Germline CDR1 LNHDA, CDR2 SQIVND (reference sequence). There are 13 residues in the CDR3.

The genes are TRBV28 and TRBJ2-3; 8 nucleotides match TRBD1. V shed 3 bases and J 4 bases; nucleotides not matched to a gene: 3. The CDR3 extends over 14 amino acids. Germline CDR1 reads MDHEN; CDR2 reads SYDVKM. CDR3 coding DNA: TGTGCCAGCAGTTTTTACAGGGGGGCAGATACGCAGTATTTT. Its translation: CASSFYRGADTQYF. Drawing the rest from reference TRBV28 and TRBJ2-3, the complete variable domain is DVKVTQSSRYLVKRTGEKVFLECVQDMDHENMFWYRQDPGLGLRLIYFSYDVKMKEKGDIPEGYSVSREKKERFSLILESASTNQTSMYLCASSFYRGADTQYFGPGTRLTVL.